This record looks at one TCR beta chain sequence and its context. These data are taken from a study of blood T cell repertoires in COVID-19. Overall study context: The analysed material was cDNA or gDNA that came from T cells, B-cell-depleted T cells, or PBMCs.

Study processing details: Reference gene primers were amplified, and this amplification served to estimate nucleated cell counts. The table came from immunoSEQ multiplex PCR; TCRdb's copy has only in-frame clones and leaves some out. V and J calls and clone size are those listed in that table; D and trimming were worked out from the DNA. The sample consists of about 190,000 clones, roughly 86% of them appearing once. The CDR3 has 13 amino acids. Trimming shortened V by 1 base and J by 7 bases, and 5 bases separated the two germline ends. Germline values: CDR1 SNHLY, CDR2 FYNNEI. This chain joins TRBV2 and TRBJ1-6; D ambiguous. This sequence was found in a man in his late teens or twenties with active or convalescent COVID-19. The sequenced material came from peripheral blood. The CDR3: CASSEDRNSPLHF. For the CDR3, the DNA is TGTGCCAGCAGTGAAGACAGAAATTCACCCCTCCACTTT.